This T cell receptor (beta chain) was profiled in a study of immune heterogeneity within non-small cell lung tumors. Study overall: Tumor histology was classified as squamous cell carcinoma in several cases, non-squamous carcinoma in about ten and not otherwise specified in 1.

Germline V lookup: CDR1 SGHVS, CDR2 FQNEAQ. The V segment lost 4 bases and the J segment 6 bases; nucleotides outside the gene matches: 7. CDR3 size: 15 residues. In its sample, this clonotype ranks as medium-sized. Its antigen is as yet unknown. Bulk tumor genomic DNA was the template, and each sample received roughly 590 ng. Biopsy collection occurred during surgery, with several far-apart biopsies per primary tumor. Patients underwent curative surgery for non-small cell lung cancer (untreated and newly diagnosed). Multiplex PCR relied on 32 V and 13 J primers to amplify TCR beta CDR3. TCRdb processed the multiplex PCR reads anew with MiXCR; each CDR3 protein has one entry. The table shows approximately 3,100 distinct CDR3 sequences, with 27% occurring only once. General study points: Different patients shared few of their high-frequency T-cell receptor beta clonotypes.

The V and J genes are TRBV7-8 and TRBJ2-7; TRBD2 aligns across 12 bases. This TCR was recovered from a man in his 60s with non-small cell lung cancer. The specimen was lung tumor tissue. The CDR3, as DNA: TGTGCCAGCAGCTCAGGACTAGCGGGATGGGGCGAGCAGTACTTC. It translates to CASSSGLAGWGEQYF.